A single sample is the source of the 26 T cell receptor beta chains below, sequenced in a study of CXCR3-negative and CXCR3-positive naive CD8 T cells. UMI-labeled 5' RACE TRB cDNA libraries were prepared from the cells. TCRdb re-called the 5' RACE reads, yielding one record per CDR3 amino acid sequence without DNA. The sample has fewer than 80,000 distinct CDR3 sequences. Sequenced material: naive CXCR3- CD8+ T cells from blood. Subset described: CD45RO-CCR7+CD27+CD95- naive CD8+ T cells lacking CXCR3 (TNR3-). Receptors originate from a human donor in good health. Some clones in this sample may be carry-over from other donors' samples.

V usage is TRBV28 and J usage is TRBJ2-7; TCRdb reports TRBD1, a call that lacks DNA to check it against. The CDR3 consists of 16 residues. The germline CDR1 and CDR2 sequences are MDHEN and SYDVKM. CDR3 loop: CASSSGRGTAGDEQYF.

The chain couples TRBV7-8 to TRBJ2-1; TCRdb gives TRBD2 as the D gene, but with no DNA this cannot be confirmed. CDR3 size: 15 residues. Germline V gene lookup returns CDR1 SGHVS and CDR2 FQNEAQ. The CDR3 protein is CASSFLAGVGNEQFF. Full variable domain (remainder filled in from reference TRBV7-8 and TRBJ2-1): GAGVSQSPRYKVAKRGQDVALRCDPISGHVSLFWYQQALGQGPEFLTYFQNEAQLDKSGLPSDRFFAERPEGSVSTLKIQRTQQEDSAVYLCASSFLAGVGNEQFFGPGTRLTVL.

The CDR3 is CASSPTAGYEQYF. The chain links TRBV7-9 to TRBJ2-7; TCRdb's D call, TRBD2, is unchecked because there is no DNA. Germline values: CDR1 SEHNR, CDR2 FQNEAQ (reference sequence). This CDR3 region has 13 residues.

The CDR3 sequence is CASSPGYPGGETQYF. The rearrangement joins TRBV28 to TRBJ2-5; TCRdb gives TRBD2 as the D gene, but with no DNA this cannot be confirmed. CDR1 MDHEN and CDR2 SYDVKM come from the germline V gene. The CDR3 has 15 residues. Drawing the rest from reference TRBV28 and TRBJ2-5, the complete variable domain is DVKVTQSSRYLVKRTGEKVFLECVQDMDHENMFWYRQDPGLGLRLIYFSYDVKMKEKGDIPEGYSVSREKKERFSLILESASTNQTSMYLCASSPGYPGGETQYFGPGTRLLVL.

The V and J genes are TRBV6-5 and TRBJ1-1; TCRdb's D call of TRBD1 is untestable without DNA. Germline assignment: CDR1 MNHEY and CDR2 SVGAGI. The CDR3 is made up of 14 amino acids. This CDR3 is CASSGAWQNTEAFF.

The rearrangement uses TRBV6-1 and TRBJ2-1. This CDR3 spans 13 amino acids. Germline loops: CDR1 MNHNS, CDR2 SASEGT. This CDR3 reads CASSPNIENEQFF.

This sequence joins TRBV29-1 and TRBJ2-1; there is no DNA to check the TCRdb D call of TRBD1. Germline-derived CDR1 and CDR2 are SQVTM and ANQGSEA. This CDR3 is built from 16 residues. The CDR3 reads CSVEVRTGSSYNEQFF.

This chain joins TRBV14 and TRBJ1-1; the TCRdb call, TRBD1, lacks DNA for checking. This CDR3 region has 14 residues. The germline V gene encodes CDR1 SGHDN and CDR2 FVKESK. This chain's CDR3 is CASSQVTGDTEAFF.

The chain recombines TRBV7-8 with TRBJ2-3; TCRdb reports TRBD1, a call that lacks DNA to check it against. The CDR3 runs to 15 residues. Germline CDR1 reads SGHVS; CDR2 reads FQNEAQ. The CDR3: CASRGGATDLDTQYF. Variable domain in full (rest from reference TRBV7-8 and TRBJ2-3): GAGVSQSPRYKVAKRGQDVALRCDPISGHVSLFWYQQALGQGPEFLTYFQNEAQLDKSGLPSDRFFAERPEGSVSTLKIQRTQQEDSAVYLCASRGGATDLDTQYFGPGTRLTVL.

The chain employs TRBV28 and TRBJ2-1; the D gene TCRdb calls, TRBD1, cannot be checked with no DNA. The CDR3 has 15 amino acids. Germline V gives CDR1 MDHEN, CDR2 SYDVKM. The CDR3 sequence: CASSVISLQGNEQFF.

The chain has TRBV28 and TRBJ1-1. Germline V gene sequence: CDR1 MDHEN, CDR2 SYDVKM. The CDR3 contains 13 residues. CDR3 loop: CASSTRGTTEAFF.

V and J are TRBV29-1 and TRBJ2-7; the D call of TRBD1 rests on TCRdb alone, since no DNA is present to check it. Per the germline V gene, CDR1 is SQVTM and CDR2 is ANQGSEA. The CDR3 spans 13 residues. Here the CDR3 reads CSVLVQGQYEQYF.

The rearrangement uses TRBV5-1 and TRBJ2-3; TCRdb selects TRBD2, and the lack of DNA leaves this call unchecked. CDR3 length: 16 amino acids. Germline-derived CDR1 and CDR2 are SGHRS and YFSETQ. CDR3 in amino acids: CASSKLAGGAPDTQYF.

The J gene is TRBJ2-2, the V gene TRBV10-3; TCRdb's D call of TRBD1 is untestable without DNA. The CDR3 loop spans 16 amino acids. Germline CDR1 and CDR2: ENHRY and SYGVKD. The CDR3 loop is CAISESDRGEGGELFF.

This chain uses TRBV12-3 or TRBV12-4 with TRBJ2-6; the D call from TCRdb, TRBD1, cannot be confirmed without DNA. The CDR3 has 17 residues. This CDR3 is CASSNQTVVSGANVLTF.

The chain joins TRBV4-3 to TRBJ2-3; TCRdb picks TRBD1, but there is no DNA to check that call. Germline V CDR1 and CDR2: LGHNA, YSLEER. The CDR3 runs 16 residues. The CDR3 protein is CASSQERQGGPDTQYF.

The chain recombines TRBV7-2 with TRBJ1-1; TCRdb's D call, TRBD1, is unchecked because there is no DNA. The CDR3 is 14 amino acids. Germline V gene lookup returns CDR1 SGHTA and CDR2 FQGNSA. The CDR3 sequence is CASSHPTGNTEAFF.

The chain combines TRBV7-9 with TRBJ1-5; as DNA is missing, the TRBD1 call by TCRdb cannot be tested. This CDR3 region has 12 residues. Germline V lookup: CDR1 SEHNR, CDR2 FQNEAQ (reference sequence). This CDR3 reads CASSLGQGNNHF.

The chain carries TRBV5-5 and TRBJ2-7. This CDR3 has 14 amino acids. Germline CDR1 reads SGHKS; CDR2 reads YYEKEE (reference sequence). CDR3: CASSPPGDPYEQYF.

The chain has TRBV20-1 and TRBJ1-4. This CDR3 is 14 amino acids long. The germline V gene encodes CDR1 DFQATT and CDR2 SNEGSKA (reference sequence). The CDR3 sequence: CSARVPATNEKLFF.

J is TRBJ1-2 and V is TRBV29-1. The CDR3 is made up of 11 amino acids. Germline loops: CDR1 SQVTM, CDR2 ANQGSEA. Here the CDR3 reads CSCEELYGYTF.

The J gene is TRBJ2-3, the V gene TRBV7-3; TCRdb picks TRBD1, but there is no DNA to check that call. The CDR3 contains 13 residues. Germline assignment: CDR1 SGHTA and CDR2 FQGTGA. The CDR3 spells CASSPQGSDTQYF.

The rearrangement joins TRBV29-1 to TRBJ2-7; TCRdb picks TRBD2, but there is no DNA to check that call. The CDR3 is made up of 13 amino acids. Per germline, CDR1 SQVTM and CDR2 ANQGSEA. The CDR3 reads CSVEFGGRYEQYF.

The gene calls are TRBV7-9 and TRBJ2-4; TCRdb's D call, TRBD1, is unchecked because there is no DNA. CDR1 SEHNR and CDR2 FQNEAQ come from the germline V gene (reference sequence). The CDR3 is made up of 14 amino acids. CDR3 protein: CASSVDDSGNIQYF. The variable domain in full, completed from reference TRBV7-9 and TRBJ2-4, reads DTGVSQNPRHKITKRGQNVTFRCDPISEHNRLYWYRQTLGQGPEFLTYFQNEAQLEKSRLLSDRFSAERPKGSFSTLEIQRTEQGDSAMYLCASSVDDSGNIQYFGAGTRLSVL.

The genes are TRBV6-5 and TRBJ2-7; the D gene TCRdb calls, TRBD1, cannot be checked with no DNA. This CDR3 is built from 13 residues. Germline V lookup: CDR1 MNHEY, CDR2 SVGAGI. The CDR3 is CASRSGEVNEQYF.

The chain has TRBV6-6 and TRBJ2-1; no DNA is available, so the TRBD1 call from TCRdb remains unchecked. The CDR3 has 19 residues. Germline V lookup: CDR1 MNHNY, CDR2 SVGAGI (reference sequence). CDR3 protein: CASSYLLDRGIDSYNEQFF.